This TCR beta chain came from a study of blood T cell repertoires in COVID-19. Study background: Acute and convalescent COVID-19 specimens originated in the United States, Italy and Spain. T cells, B-cell-depleted T cells, or PBMCs provided the cDNA or gDNA that served as material.

This clone is a singleton in its sample. Per the authors' pipeline: Counts of nucleated cells, estimated from reference gene primer amplification, were obtained. Here immunoSEQ multiplex PCR was the method, and the copy in TCRdb shows in-frame clones only, minus some. Clonal size and the V and J genes are those of that table, whereas D and trimming came from the DNA. Of some 66,000 clones listed, 90% to 95% are singletons. The sequence was collected from a human donor in a cohort sampled during active COVID-19. Sequenced: peripheral blood.

CDR3 sequence reads: CASSLAYSQPYNEQFF. The CDR3 DNA reads as TGCGCCAGCAGCTTGGCCTACTCCCAACCTTACAATGAGCAGTTCTTC. The chain couples TRBV5-1 to TRBJ2-1; no definite D call. The germline CDR1 and CDR2 sequences are SGHRS and YFSETQ. Deletions cut 0 bases from V and 4 bases from J, with 14 bases between. This CDR3 spans 16 amino acids.